The 16 T cell receptor beta chains reported below all come from one sample, sequenced in a study of blood T cell repertoires in COVID-19. Here immunoSEQ multiplex PCR was the method, and the copy in TCRdb shows in-frame clones only, minus some. The sample holds about 65,000 clones; around 79% are singletons and the top ten take around 32%. Sequenced: peripheral blood. The receptors were gathered from a human donor in a cohort sampled during active COVID-19.

The sample holds many counts of this clone. The DNA of the CDR3 is TGTGCCAGCAGCTCTCGTGGGGCCACAGATACGCAGTATTTT. This translates into CASSSRGATDTQYF. The chain carries TRBV7-9 and TRBJ2-3; the D gene is possibly TRBD1 (5 bases). With 4 bases removed from V and 2 bases from J, the gap between germline ends came to 10 bases. Germline assignment: CDR1 SEHNR and CDR2 FQNEAQ (reference sequence). This CDR3 region has 14 residues.

This chain connects TRBV12-3 or TRBV12-4 to TRBJ2-1; 7 bases are a match to TRBD1. CDR3 length equals 12 residues. The V and J ends lost 0 bases and 12 bases, in that order; junction bases with no gene match: 2. The DNA for the CDR3 is TGTGCCAGCAGTTTAGCGAAGGGGGCGCAGTTCTTC. Its protein product is CASSLAKGAQFF.

A single count supports this clone. The chain recombines TRBV9 with TRBJ1-3; TRBD1 matches 9 bases. In germline, CDR1 is SGDLS, CDR2 YYNGEE. This CDR3 spans 15 amino acids. The J segment lost 1 base and the V segment lost 3 bases, leaving 2 bases of the junction unmatched. The DNA of the CDR3 is TGTGCCAGCAGCGCCGGACAGGGGTCTGGAAACACCATATATTTT. Translation: CASSAGQGSGNTIYF.

The V and J genes are TRBV4-1 and TRBJ1-3; D is undetermined. Deletions cut 0 bases from V and 2 bases from J, with 11 bases between. The CDR3 totals 16 residues. Germline CDR1 and CDR2: MGHRA and YSYEKL. In nucleotides, the CDR3 is TGCGCCAGCAGCCAAGAGGGCAATCCCCCTGGAAACACCATATATTTT. Its translation: CASSQEGNPPGNTIYF.

This clone came up a few times. The genes are TRBV19 and TRBJ1-1, with 9 bases identical to TRBD1. The CDR3 covers 13 residues. V shed 7 bases, J shed 6 bases, and the junction held 6 bases outside the gene matches. Germline V CDR1 and CDR2: LNHDA, SQIVND (reference sequence). In DNA form, the CDR3 reads TGTGCCAGTAATCCGACAGGGGGGGCTGAAGCTTTCTTT. Protein sequence: CASNPTGGAEAFF.

V is TRBV5-5 and J is TRBJ2-2; no firm D call. The ends were cut back, 2 bases at V and 2 bases at J, with 19 bases in the middle. The germline CDR1 and CDR2 sequences are SGHKS and YYEKEE (reference sequence). This CDR3 is 18 amino acids long. CDR3 bases: TGTGCCAGCAGCTTCCACCCCCTCCTGGCCTCTAACACCGGGGAGCTGTTTTTT. It translates to CASSFHPLLASNTGELFF.

The chain uses TRBV5-1 and TRBJ1-5, with 9 positions matching TRBD1. CDR3 size: 15 residues. Germline CDR1 SGHRS, CDR2 YFSETQ. The junction had 10 bases not matched to a gene; V was cut back by 5 bases and J by 7 bases. The CDR3 nucleotides read TGCGCCAGCAGTATGGGGACAGGGTTGGGGCAGCCCCAGCATTTT. Translation gives CASSMGTGLGQPQHF.

This chain uses TRBV6-5 with TRBJ2-5; D is perhaps TRBD1 (5 bases). The ends were cut back, 7 bases at V and 0 bases at J, with 9 bases in the middle. The CDR3 consists of 13 residues. CDR1 MNHEY and CDR2 SVGAGI come from the germline V gene. CDR3 bases: TGTGCCAGCATTTTCAGGGACCAAGAGACCCAGTACTTC. Residues: CASIFRDQETQYF.

This clone has only a few counts. The chain has TRBV6-5 and TRBJ1-2, with D possibly being TRBD1 (5 bases). The CDR3 loop spans 13 amino acids. The germline CDR1 and CDR2 sequences are MNHEY and SVGAGI. V was shortened by 0 bases and J by 7 bases, with 9 bases between the two germline ends. The CDR3 nucleotides read TGTGCCAGCAGTTACTCAGGGGAGGGTGGCTACACCTTC. This codes for CASSYSGEGGYTF.

This clone has at least ten counts. This chain links TRBV6-6 with TRBJ1-5, with TRBD1 matching 7 bases. Germline trimming cut 2 bases from V and 5 bases from J; bases unmatched to any gene: 3. The CDR3 loop spans 14 amino acids. Per the germline V gene, CDR1 is MNHNY and CDR2 is SVGAGI (reference sequence). The CDR3 spells CASSYTGDYQPQHF. The CDR3 nucleotides read TGTGCCAGCAGTTACACAGGGGACTATCAGCCCCAGCATTTT.

The chain employs TRBV7-2 and TRBJ1-3; possible D gene TRBD1, 5 bases. V was pared by 9 bases and J by 2 bases, with 11 bases between. The CDR3 consists of 13 residues. The germline gives CDR1 SGHTA, CDR2 FQGNSA. DNA for the CDR3: TGTGCCAGTCGCAGGGTGCCTGGAAACACCATATATTTT. Translated: CASRRVPGNTIYF. The variable domain in full, with the rest retrieved from reference TRBV7-2 and TRBJ1-3, is GAGVSQSPSNKVTEKGKDVELRCDPISGHTALYWYRQSLGQGLEFLIYFQGNSAPDKSGLPSDRFSAERTGGSVSTLTIQRTQQEDSAVYLCASRRVPGNTIYFGEGSWLTVV.

This clone was recorded once. The CDR3 nucleotides read TGTGCCAGCAGGCTAGCGGGAGAGGCCTACAATGAGCAGTTCTTC. This encodes CASRLAGEAYNEQFF. V gene TRBV5-4 combines with J gene TRBJ2-1; TRBD2 agrees at 10 bases. The CDR3 is made up of 15 amino acids. Looked up from germline, CDR1 is SGHNT and CDR2 is YYREEE (reference sequence). The V segment lost 5 bases and the J segment 2 bases; nucleotides outside the gene matches: 4.

The gene calls are TRBV12-3 or TRBV12-4 and TRBJ1-2; no clear D gene. The CDR3 consists of 12 residues. V dropped 10 bases and J dropped 4 bases, with 13 bases sitting between them. CDR3 amino acids: CATQLQAYGYTF. The CDR3 coding sequence is TGTGCCACCCAACTTCAAGCCTATGGCTACACCTTC.

The V and J genes are TRBV7-2 and TRBJ2-7, with D perhaps TRBD1 (5 bases). V shed 5 bases and J shed 2 bases, with 19 bases lying between them. CDR1 and CDR2 from the germline V gene are SGHTA and FQGNSA. The CDR3 length is 16 residues. CDR3 in DNA: TGTGCCAGCAGCCCACGGCTGGTAGGGGCTACCTACGAGCAGTACTTC. Protein: CASSPRLVGATYEQYF. The full variable domain, in which reference TRBV7-2 and TRBJ2-7 provide the parts outside the CDR3, is GAGVSQSPSNKVTEKGKDVELRCDPISGHTALYWYRQSLGQGLEFLIYFQGNSAPDKSGLPSDRFSAERTGGSVSTLTIQRTQQEDSAVYLCASSPRLVGATYEQYFGPGTRLTVT.

This chain connects TRBV7-9 to TRBJ1-3, with a tentative D call TRBD1 (5 bases). CDR1 and CDR2 from the germline V gene are SEHNR and FQNEAQ (reference sequence). The V end lost 8 bases, the J end lost 4 bases, and 9 bases lay between the germline ends. The CDR3 has 12 amino acids. CDR3 sequence reads: CASRRDGNTIYF. The CDR3 DNA is TGTGCCAGCCGGCGGGACGGAAACACCATATATTTT.

The chain is built from TRBV3-1 (or the pseudogene TRBV3-2) and TRBJ2-6, with a tentative D call TRBD1 (6 bases). The CDR3 runs to 17 residues. The germline CDR1 and CDR2 sequences are LGHDT and YNNKEL (reference sequence). With 4 bases removed from V and 0 bases from J, the gap between germline ends came to 13 bases. For the CDR3, the DNA is TGTGCCAGCAGCCCCAAGGGACAAACCTCTGGGGCCAACGTCCTGACTTTC. Encoded protein: CASSPKGQTSGANVLTF.